This entry describes one TCR beta chain. Authors' processing steps: Nucleated cell number was recorded as an estimate derived from reference gene primer amplification. Sequenced by immunoSEQ multiplex PCR; TCRdb stores in-frame clones only, minus some. D and trimming come from the DNA, and the V and J calls and clone size come from that table. The data hold about 52,000 clones, with about 82% observed a single time. CDR1 and CDR2 (germline): MRHNA, SNTAGT. Losses at the gene ends were 4 bases for V and 3 bases for J; bases not matched to a gene: 2. This CDR3 is built from 15 residues. This record belongs to a study of blood T cell repertoires in COVID-19. Study-wide context: Collection of acute and convalescent COVID-19 samples took place in the United States, Italy and Spain. PBMCs, B-cell-depleted T cells, or T cells were the source of the cDNA or gDNA that made up the material.

The rearrangement links TRBV6-4 to TRBJ2-1; 11 positions match TRBD1. This clonotype originated in a woman older than 75 with acute or convalescent COVID-19. Sequencing was carried out using peripheral blood. CDR3 bases: TGTGCCAGCAGTGTGGGACAGGGGGTCTACAATGAGCAGTTCTTC. It translates to CASSVGQGVYNEQFF.